The sequence of this T cell receptor beta chain was determined in a study of cytomegalovirus exposure and HLA in healthy donors. Study information: Clustering assigned roughly 81% of the roughly 420 genotyped donors to the Caucasian-associated ancestry cluster.

Use of 60 Vbeta and 13 Jbeta primers characterized the PCR. Repertoires were generated with immunoSEQ multiplex PCR, while TCRdb's copy carries only in-frame clones and drops some. Of 150,000 or so clones listed, 60% to 85% were seen once; the top ten hold under 2.5%. Nominally healthy donors provided the samples, though records likely missed some immune exposures. This clone was found a few times. CDR1 SNHLY and CDR2 FYNNEI come from the germline V gene. This CDR3 region has 18 residues. The ends lost 2 bases at V and 5 bases at J; junction bases unmatched: 8. The specimen was PBMCs. This sequence originates from a man in his fifties in good health and CMV-seropositive. This sequence joins TRBV2 and TRBJ2-1, with TRBD2 matching over 14 bases. The CDR3 sequence: CASSERPGTSGGHNEQFF. The DNA for the CDR3 is TGTGCCAGCAGTGAAAGGCCAGGGACTAGCGGGGGTCACAATGAGCAGTTCTTC.